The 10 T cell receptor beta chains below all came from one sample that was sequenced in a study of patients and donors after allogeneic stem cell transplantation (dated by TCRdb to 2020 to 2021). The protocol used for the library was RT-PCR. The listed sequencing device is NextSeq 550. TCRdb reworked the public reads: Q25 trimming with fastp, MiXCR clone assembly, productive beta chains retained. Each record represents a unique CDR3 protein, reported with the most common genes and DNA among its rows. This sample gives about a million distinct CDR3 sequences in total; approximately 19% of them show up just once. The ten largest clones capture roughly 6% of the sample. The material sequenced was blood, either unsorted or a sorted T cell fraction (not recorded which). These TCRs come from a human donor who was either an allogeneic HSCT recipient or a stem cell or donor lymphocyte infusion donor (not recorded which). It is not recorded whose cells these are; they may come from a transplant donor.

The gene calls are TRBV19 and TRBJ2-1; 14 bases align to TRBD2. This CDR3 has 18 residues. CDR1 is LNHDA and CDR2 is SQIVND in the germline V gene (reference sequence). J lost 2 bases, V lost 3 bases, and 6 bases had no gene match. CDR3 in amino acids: CASSIGLAGGVAYNEQFF. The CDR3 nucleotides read TGTGCCAGTAGTATTGGACTAGCGGGAGGCGTCGCCTACAATGAGCAGTTCTTC. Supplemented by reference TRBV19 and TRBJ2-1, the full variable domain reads DGGITQSPKYLFRKEGQNVTLSCEQNLNHDAMYWYRQDPGQGLRLIYYSQIVNDFQKGDIAEGYSVSREKKESFPLTVTSAQKNPTAFYLCASSIGLAGGVAYNEQFFGPGTRLTVL.

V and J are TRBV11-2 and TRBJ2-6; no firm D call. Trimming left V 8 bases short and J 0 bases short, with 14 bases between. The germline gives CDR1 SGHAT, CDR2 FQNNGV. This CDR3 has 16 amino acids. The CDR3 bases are TGTGCCAGCCGGAGTGGCGTCAGCTCTGGGGCCAACGTCCTGACTTTC. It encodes CASRSGVSSGANVLTF.

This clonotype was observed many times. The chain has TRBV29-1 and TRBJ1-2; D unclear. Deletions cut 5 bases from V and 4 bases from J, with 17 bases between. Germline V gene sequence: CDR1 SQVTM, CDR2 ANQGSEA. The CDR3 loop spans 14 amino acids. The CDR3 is CSVLRETIGYGYTF. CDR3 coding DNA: TGCAGCGTTCTAAGGGAGACGATTGGCTATGGCTACACCTTC.

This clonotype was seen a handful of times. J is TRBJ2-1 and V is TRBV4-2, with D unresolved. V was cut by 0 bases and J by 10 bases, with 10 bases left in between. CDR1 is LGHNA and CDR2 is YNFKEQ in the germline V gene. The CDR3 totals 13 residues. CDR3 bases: TGTGCCAGCAGCCAAGAATCGCGAGGCGAGCAGTTCTTC. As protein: CASSQESRGEQFF.

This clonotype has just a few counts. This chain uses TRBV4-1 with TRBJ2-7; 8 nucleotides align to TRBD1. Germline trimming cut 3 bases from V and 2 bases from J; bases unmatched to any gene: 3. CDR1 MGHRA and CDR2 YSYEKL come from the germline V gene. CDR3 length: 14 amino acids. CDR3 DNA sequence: TGCGCCAGCAGCCACCGACAGGGGCCCTACGAGCAGTACTTC. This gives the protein CASSHRQGPYEQYF.

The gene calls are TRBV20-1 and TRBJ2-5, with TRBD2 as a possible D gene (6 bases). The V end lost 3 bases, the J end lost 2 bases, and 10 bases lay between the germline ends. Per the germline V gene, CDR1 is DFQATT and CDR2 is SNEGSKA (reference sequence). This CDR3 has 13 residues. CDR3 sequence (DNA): TGCAGTGCTAGTCACCGGGAGCAAGAGACCCAGTACTTC. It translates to CSASHREQETQYF.

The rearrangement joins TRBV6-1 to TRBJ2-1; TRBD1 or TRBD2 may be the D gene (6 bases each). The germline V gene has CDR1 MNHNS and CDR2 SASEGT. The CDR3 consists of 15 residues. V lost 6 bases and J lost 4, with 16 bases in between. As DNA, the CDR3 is TGTGCCAGCAGCCCAGGGGTGGCGGGATACAATGAGCAGTTCTTC. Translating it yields CASSPGVAGYNEQFF.

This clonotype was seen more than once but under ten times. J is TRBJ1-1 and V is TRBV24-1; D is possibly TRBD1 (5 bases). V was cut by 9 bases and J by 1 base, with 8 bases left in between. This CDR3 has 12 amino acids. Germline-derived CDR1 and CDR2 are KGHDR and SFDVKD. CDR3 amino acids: CATGGTNTEAFF. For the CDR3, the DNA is TGTGCCACCGGGGGGACGAACACTGAAGCTTTCTTT.

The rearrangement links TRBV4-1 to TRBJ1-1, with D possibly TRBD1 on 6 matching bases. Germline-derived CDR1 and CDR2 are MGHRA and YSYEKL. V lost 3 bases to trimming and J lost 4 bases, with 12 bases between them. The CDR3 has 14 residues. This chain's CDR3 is CASSQMMGATEAFF. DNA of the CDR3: TGCGCCAGCAGCCAGATGATGGGGGCCACTGAAGCTTTCTTT.

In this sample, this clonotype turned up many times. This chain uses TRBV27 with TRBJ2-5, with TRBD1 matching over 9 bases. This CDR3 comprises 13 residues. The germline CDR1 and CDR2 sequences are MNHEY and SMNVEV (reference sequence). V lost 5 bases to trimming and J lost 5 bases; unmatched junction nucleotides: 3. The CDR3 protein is CASSTQGAETQYF. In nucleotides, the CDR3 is TGTGCCAGCAGTACACAGGGGGCCGAGACCCAGTACTTC.